The 19 T cell receptor beta chains listed next were all sequenced from one sample in a study of T cells after yellow fever vaccination. TCRdb recomputed calls from the 5' RACE reads with MiXCR, one row per CDR3 protein. This table has roughly 500,000 distinct CDR3 sequences, around 21% appearing once. The source was PBMCs, collected 15 days after the yellow fever booster vaccination. Receptors originate from a man aged 25 to 45 who received the YFV17D yellow fever vaccine.

The chain uses TRBV7-6 and TRBJ2-2; the D gene is possibly TRBD1 (7 bases). The CDR3 is 14 residues long. V was shortened by 5 bases and J by 7 bases, with 14 bases between the two germline ends. CDR1 is SGHVS, CDR2 FNYEAQ, per germline. DNA for the CDR3: TGTGCCAGCAGCCGGCAGGGGGGTAACGGGGAGCTGTTTTTT. Protein product: CASSRQGGNGELFF.

Only a few counts were recorded for this clonotype. The chain combines TRBV6-1 with TRBJ2-3; tentative D call: TRBD1 (5 bases). Trimming stripped 6 bases from V and 4 bases from J, with 11 bases between. Germline loops: CDR1 MNHNS, CDR2 SASEGT. There are 13 residues in the CDR3. In nucleotides, the CDR3 is TGTGCCAGCAGAGAGACAGCCTCAGATACGCAGTATTTT. It specifies CASRETASDTQYF.

This clonotype occurred a few times. J is TRBJ2-1 and V is TRBV2; D unclear. V lost 3 bases, J lost 0 bases, and 12 bases lay in between. Germline CDR1 is SNHLY and CDR2 is FYNNEI. The length of the CDR3 is 16 residues. DNA for the CDR3: TGTGCCAGCAGTGATTTCGGAGAGAGCTCCTACAATGAGCAGTTCTTC. It specifies CASSDFGESSYNEQFF.

This clonotype occurred a few times. V usage is TRBV9 and J usage is TRBJ1-4, with D tentatively TRBD1 (5 bases). Trimming left V 4 bases short and J 8 bases short, with 18 bases between. Germline V CDR1 and CDR2: SGDLS, YYNGEE. The CDR3 has 15 amino acids. CDR3: CASSTGGSQNEKLFF. The DNA of the CDR3 is TGTGCCAGCAGCACGGGGGGGAGTCAGAACGAAAAACTGTTTTTT.

The chain combines TRBV7-2 with TRBJ1-5, with D maybe TRBD1 (6 bases). The V gene's germline CDR1 is SGHTA and CDR2 FQGNSA. Trimming took off 5 bases at V and 2 bases at J, with 13 bases between the two ends. The CDR3 totals 15 residues. CDR3 amino acids: CASSLGSGGNQPQHF. CDR3 coding DNA: TGTGCCAGCAGCCTAGGGTCAGGGGGCAATCAGCCCCAGCATTTT. Based on the CDR3 plus reference TRBV7-2 and TRBJ1-5, the full variable domain is GAGVSQSPSNKVTEKGKDVELRCDPISGHTALYWYRQSLGQGLEFLIYFQGNSAPDKSGLPSDRFSAERTGGSVSTLTIQRTQQEDSAVYLCASSLGSGGNQPQHFGDGTRLSIL.

This clonotype was detected only a few times. V is TRBV20-1 and J is TRBJ1-6, with D unclear. The CDR3 is 13 amino acids. Germline V gene lookup returns CDR1 DFQATT and CDR2 SNEGSKA (reference sequence). The germline V and J ends were trimmed by 1 base and 6 bases, with 7 bases remaining between them. CDR3 in DNA: TGCAGTGCTAGAGGCGCGGGTAATTCACCCCTCCACTTT. Protein sequence: CSARGAGNSPLHF.

This chain links TRBV5-1 with TRBJ2-3, with D perhaps matching TRBD1 (5 bases). Germline CDR1 and CDR2: SGHRS and YFSETQ. V was cut by 7 bases and J by 0 bases, with 12 bases left in between. The CDR3 is 14 amino acids. The CDR3 DNA follows: TGCGCCAGCCGCAGGGTCACTAGCACAGATACGCAGTATTTT. This codes for CASRRVTSTDTQYF.

In this sample, this clonotype turned up a few times. J is TRBJ2-7 and V is TRBV6-2 or TRBV6-3; D unresolved. Trimming left V 5 bases short and J 6 bases short, with 17 bases between. Germline CDR1 MNHEY, CDR2 SVGEGT. The CDR3 length is 14 residues. CDR3 sequence (DNA): TGTGCCAGCAGTACAGACCCTTCCCGGGTCGAGCAGTACTTC. Translating it yields CASSTDPSRVEQYF.

In this sample, this clonotype turned up a few times. The chain has TRBV4-1 and TRBJ2-5, with D maybe TRBD2 (5 bases). Germline CDR1 and CDR2: MGHRA and YSYEKL. The ends were cut back, 0 bases at V and 5 bases at J, with 31 bases in the middle. This CDR3 has 21 amino acids. The CDR3 reads CASSQDWGVLRLQSKLETQYF. The CDR3, as DNA: TGCGCCAGCAGCCAAGATTGGGGAGTCCTGCGACTCCAGTCCAAACTCGAGACCCAGTACTTC.

The chain is built from TRBV7-8 and TRBJ2-5; 11 nucleotides line up with TRBD1. Trimming took 3 bases from V and 3 from J; bases not matched to a gene: 6. Germline CDR1 reads SGHVS; CDR2 reads FQNEAQ. This CDR3 comprises 16 residues. CDR3 protein: CASSFRLGQGEETQYF. The CDR3 region has the DNA TGTGCCAGCAGCTTCCGTTTGGGACAGGGGGAAGAGACCCAGTACTTC.

The gene calls are TRBV7-2 and TRBJ1-3, with D maybe TRBD1 (6 bases). The CDR3 covers 15 residues. Deletions cut 6 bases from V and 0 bases from J, with 12 bases between. CDR1 SGHTA and CDR2 FQGNSA come from the germline V gene. CDR3 nucleotides: TGTGCCAGCAGAAACGGACAGATCTCTGGAAACACCATATATTTT. It codes for CASRNGQISGNTIYF.

The chain combines TRBV21-1 with TRBJ2-5; the table gives TRBD1 as D, unverified against the DNA. TRBV21-1 is labeled a pseudogene. CDR3 length: 15 amino acids. DNA for the CDR3: TGTGCCAGCAGCAAGATGGCCAGGGCGGGGGAGACCCAGTACTTC. Its translation is CASSKMARAGETQYF.

This clonotype came up a few times. V and J are TRBV12-3 or TRBV12-4 and TRBJ1-1; D gene uncertain. V was cut by 3 bases and J by 6 bases, with 11 bases left in between. The CDR3 is 13 amino acids. The CDR3 region is CASSLSGLAEAFF. In nucleotides, the CDR3 is TGTGCCAGCAGTTTGTCCGGGTTGGCTGAAGCTTTCTTT.

This clonotype has only a few counts. The chain joins TRBV15 to TRBJ2-5, with 8 bases matching TRBD2. The V and J ends lost 3 bases and 1 base, in that order; junction bases with no gene match: 7. The CDR3 extends over 16 amino acids. The germline V gene has CDR1 LNHNV and CDR2 YYDKDF (reference sequence). DNA of the CDR3: TGTGCCACCAGCAGCCCCTTAACTAGCGGCCAAGAGACCCAGTACTTC. Translating it yields CATSSPLTSGQETQYF.

V and J are TRBV19 and TRBJ2-3; maybe TRBD2 (6 bases). The CDR3 covers 16 residues. Germline CDR1 is LNHDA and CDR2 is SQIVND (reference sequence). The V and J ends lost 4 bases and 0 bases respectively, with 14 bases between them. The CDR3 nucleotides are TGTGCCAGTAGTACACTCGGGACTTCTAGCACAGATACGCAGTATTTT. This sequence encodes CASSTLGTSSTDTQYF.

This clonotype was detected ten times or more. As DNA, the CDR3 is TGTGCCAGCAGCCTTAACACCGGTGGGACCCAGTACTTC. It is translated as CASSLNTGGTQYF. The rearrangement links TRBV3-1 to TRBJ2-5; D uncertain. V lost 4 bases to trimming and J lost 7 bases, with 13 bases between them. This CDR3 comprises 13 residues. The germline gives CDR1 LGHDT, CDR2 YNNKEL (reference sequence).

The sample holds many counts of this clonotype. The chain combines TRBV3-1 with TRBJ2-7; 10 bases are shared with TRBD1. CDR3 length equals 13 residues. The germline V gene has CDR1 LGHDT and CDR2 YNNKEL (reference sequence). With 5 bases clipped from V and 6 bases from J, the junction kept 4 bases outside the gene matches. The CDR3 DNA reads as TGTGCCAGCAGCAGGGACAGGGGAGGCGAGCAGTACTTC. Translated: CASSRDRGGEQYF.

As regards this clonotype: One end of the junction varies from germline; a read error may be responsible. The chain employs TRBV6-1 and TRBJ2-5, with D perhaps matching TRBD2 (6 bases). CDR3 size: 13 residues. Germline V gene sequence: CDR1 MNHNS, CDR2 SASEGT. Written as DNA, the CDR3 is TGTGCCAGCTGTGACGGGAGTTCGGAGACCCAGTACTTC. Residues: CASCDGSSETQYF.

The chain has TRBV18 and TRBJ2-5, with unresolved D. CDR1 and CDR2 (germline): KGHSH, LQKENI. V was shortened by 3 bases and J by 2 bases, with 7 bases between the two germline ends. The CDR3 extends over 13 amino acids. The CDR3 region is CASSPLGQETQYF. CDR3 nucleotides: TGTGCCAGCTCACCGTTAGGACAAGAGACCCAGTACTTC. The full variable domain, in which reference TRBV18 and TRBJ2-5 provide the parts outside the CDR3, is NAGVMQNPRHLVRRRGQEARLRCSPMKGHSHVYWYRQLPEEGLKFMVYLQKENIIDESGMPKERFSAEFPKEGPSILRIQQVVRGDSAAYFCASSPLGQETQYFGPGTRLLVL.